Below are 20 T cell receptor beta chains sequenced from a single sample in a study of blood T cells in healthy people across ages. A J-beta primer mix and a sample-barcoded 5' primer were used in a second PCR of roughly 7 to 12 cycles. TCRdb recomputed calls from the 5' RACE reads with MiXCR, one row per CDR3 protein. The sample records roughly 800,000 distinct CDR3 sequences, roughly 50% being singletons. The sample consisted of blood. The receptors derive from a young man in good health.

The chain joins TRBV10-2 to TRBJ2-7, with D possibly matching TRBD2 (5 bases). Germline-derived CDR1 and CDR2 are WSHSY and SAAADI. V lost 2 bases and J lost 6, with 20 bases in between. The CDR3 runs 16 residues. CDR3 residues: CASSEGSAFRSGEQYF. In nucleotides, the CDR3 is TGCGCCAGCAGTGAGGGTAGCGCATTCCGATCGGGCGAGCAGTACTTC.

This chain uses TRBV6-5 with TRBJ1-1; 10 bases match TRBD1. The CDR3 sequence is 13 residues long. CDR1 MNHEY and CDR2 SVGAGI come from the germline V gene. After removal of 6 bases from V and 10 bases from J, the junction contained 8 bases not matched to a gene. The CDR3 DNA follows: TGTGCCAGCAGGGGGACAGGGGCCCATTCAGCTTTCTTT. Amino acids: CASRGTGAHSAFF.

This chain connects TRBV20-1 to TRBJ2-1; 8 nucleotides agree with TRBD2. The CDR3 totals 12 residues. Germline loops: CDR1 DFQATT, CDR2 SNEGSKA (reference sequence). V lost 6 bases to trimming and J lost 10 bases; unmatched junction nucleotides: 8. The CDR3 sequence: CSAPRGGWEQFF. CDR3 nucleotide sequence: TGCAGTGCCCCCCGGGGGGGCTGGGAGCAGTTCTTC.

A remark on this clonotype: At one end the junction does not follow the germline gene, possibly because of a read error. V gene TRBV6-1 combines with J gene TRBJ2-1; TRBD2 agrees at 8 bases. The CDR3 covers 17 residues. Germline V gene lookup returns CDR1 MNHNS and CDR2 SASEGT. CDR3 region: CASSVPVAGSSYNDQFF. CDR3 in DNA: TGTGCCAGCAGTGTCCCCGTAGCGGGGAGCTCCTACAATGATCAGTTCTTC.

The J gene is TRBJ2-4, the V gene TRBV30; D might be TRBD1 (6 bases). The J call is doubtful: the DNA matches TRBJ2-7 better. Germline values: CDR1 GTSNPN, CDR2 SVGIG (reference sequence). The CDR3 sequence is 12 residues long. This CDR3 is CAWSSGGGEQYF. CDR3 nucleotide sequence: TGTGCCTGGAGCAGTGGGGGCGGCGAGCAGTACTTC.

The rearrangement uses TRBV6-1 and TRBJ2-5; D unresolved. V dropped 6 bases and J dropped 4 bases, with 15 bases sitting between them. Germline lookup yields CDR1 MNHNS and CDR2 SASEGT. The CDR3 covers 14 residues. CDR3 bases: TGTGCCAGCAGGGGGTCCTACTTCCGAGAGACCCAGTACTTC. Translating gives CASRGSYFRETQYF.

The chain has TRBV7-9 and TRBJ1-2; D is perhaps TRBD1 (6 bases). V lost 5 bases to trimming and J lost 4 bases, with 14 bases between them. Germline V gene sequence: CDR1 SEHNR, CDR2 FQNEAQ (reference sequence). This CDR3 is built from 14 residues. CDR3 in DNA: TGTGCCAGCAGCGTGGACAGCCTGTTCTATGGCTACACCTTC. Protein product: CASSVDSLFYGYTF.

The chain joins TRBV20-1 to TRBJ2-1; TRBD1 matches at 7 bases. This CDR3 contains 15 residues. The J segment lost 6 bases and the V segment lost 4 bases, leaving 12 bases of the junction unmatched. Germline CDR1 and CDR2: DFQATT and SNEGSKA (reference sequence). Here the CDR3 DNA reads TGCAGTGCTATTACTTTGGGACAGCTCCTCAATGAGCAGTTCTTC. This gives the protein CSAITLGQLLNEQFF.

V and J are TRBV20-1 and TRBJ2-1; 8 nucleotides line up with TRBD2. V lost 6 bases to trimming and J lost 2 bases; unmatched junction nucleotides: 9. The length of the CDR3 is 15 residues. CDR1 and CDR2 (germline): DFQATT, SNEGSKA (reference sequence). The CDR3, as DNA: TGCAGTGCCCCGCGGACTAGCAGCCCCTACAATGAGCAGTTCTTC. Translated: CSAPRTSSPYNEQFF.

Many counts were recorded for this clonotype. The V gene is TRBV2, the J gene TRBJ2-7; 11 bases agree with TRBD2. The CDR3 runs 15 residues. Germline V gene data show CDR1 as SNHLY and CDR2 as FYNNEI. J was trimmed by 4 bases and V by 8 bases; bases with no gene match: 10. For the CDR3, the DNA is TGTGCCAGCGGCCTAGCGGGAGGCCTTTTATACGAGCAGTACTTC. It codes for CASGLAGGLLYEQYF.

This rearrangement joins TRBV6-5 to TRBJ1-4, with TRBD1 matching over 8 bases. This CDR3 has 14 residues. Trimming took 4 bases from V and 8 from J; bases not matched to a gene: 6. CDR1 is MNHEY and CDR2 is SVGAGI in the germline V gene. The CDR3 nucleotides are TGTGCCAGCAGTTGGGACAGGAGGGGCGAAAAACTGTTTTTT. This translates into CASSWDRRGEKLFF.

The CDR3 loop is CASSMAGGTDTQYF. The CDR3 DNA sequence: TGCGCCAGCAGCATGGCGGGGGGGACAGATACGCAGTATTTT. This chain links TRBV5-1 with TRBJ2-3; 9 bases map to TRBD2. V was pared by 4 bases and J by 3 bases, with 3 bases of the junction left unmatched. The CDR3 sequence is 14 residues long. Germline CDR1 SGHRS, CDR2 YFSETQ.

The gene calls are TRBV4-2 and TRBJ1-1; D gene unclear. V was shortened by 2 bases and J by 1 base, with 20 bases between the two germline ends. Germline V gene lookup returns CDR1 LGHNA and CDR2 YNFKEQ. The CDR3 has 18 residues. In nucleotides, the CDR3 is TGTGCCAGCAGCCAATTGGTGGGGAGGGCTGAAGAGAACACTGAAGCTTTCTTT. It is translated as CASSQLVGRAEENTEAFF.

J is TRBJ2-6 and V is TRBV11-2; D gene uncertain. In germline, CDR1 is SGHAT, CDR2 FQNNGV. The V end lost 4 bases, the J end lost 4 bases, and 8 bases lay between the germline ends. This CDR3 comprises 14 residues. Here the CDR3 reads CASSSVGGANVLTF. The CDR3 DNA is TGTGCCAGCAGCTCCGTGGGCGGGGCCAACGTCCTGACTTTC.

This rearrangement joins TRBV25-1 to TRBJ2-1; 7 nucleotides agree with TRBD1. The germline gives CDR1 MGHDK, CDR2 SYGVNS. CDR3 length: 13 residues. V shed 5 bases and J 5 bases; nucleotides not matched to a gene: 3. CDR3 nucleotides: TGTGCCAGCAGTTTCCAGGGGGACAATGAGCAGTTCTTC. This gives the protein CASSFQGDNEQFF.

The CDR3 DNA is TGTGCCAGCAGTCCAGCTCCTAGCACAGATACGCAGTATTTT. It yields the protein CASSPAPSTDTQYF. The rearrangement uses TRBV28 and TRBJ2-3, with D unresolved. The CDR3 sequence is 14 residues long. Germline CDR1 reads MDHEN; CDR2 reads SYDVKM. Deletions cut 5 bases from V and 0 bases from J, with 9 bases between.

The gene calls are TRBV6-5 and TRBJ2-5; weak D call: TRBD2 (5 bases). This CDR3 region has 16 residues. V was trimmed by 2 bases and J by 4 bases, leaving 17 bases between them. CDR1 is MNHEY and CDR2 is SVGAGI in the germline V gene. The CDR3 region has the DNA TGTGCCAGCAGTTACGGTCTGGGGAGCCTGGGAGAGACCCAGTACTTC. Its protein is CASSYGLGSLGETQYF.

This clonotype has a single count. The chain employs TRBV6-2 or TRBV6-3 and TRBJ2-7; 11 bases map to TRBD2. The CDR3 consists of 16 residues. The J segment lost 3 bases and the V segment lost 5 bases, leaving 9 bases of the junction unmatched. Germline CDR1 reads MNHEY; CDR2 reads SVGEGT. The DNA of the CDR3 is TGTGCCAGCAGTAAAAGGGTGGGACTAGCGGTCTACGAGCAGTACTTC. Residues: CASSKRVGLAVYEQYF.

The rearrangement uses TRBV3-1 and TRBJ2-1; 14 positions match TRBD2. Trimming removed 8 bases from V and 10 bases from J; junction bases left unmatched: 13. Germline-derived CDR1 and CDR2 are LGHDT and YNNKEL (reference sequence). The CDR3 contains 16 residues. Here the CDR3 reads CASSRLGTSGSSEQFF. In DNA form, the CDR3 reads TGTGCCAGCTCGCGGTTAGGGACTAGCGGGAGTAGCGAGCAGTTCTTC.

Written as DNA, the CDR3 is TGTGCCAGCAGCCGTCGACAGAGCGGGACCCAGTACTTC. Encoded protein: CASSRRQSGTQYF. The gene calls are TRBV7-9 and TRBJ2-5; D may match TRBD1 or TRBD2 (5 bases each). The germline CDR1 and CDR2 sequences are SEHNR and FQNEAQ (reference sequence). Trimming took 5 bases from V and 7 from J, leaving 14 bases between them. The CDR3 totals 13 residues. The full variable domain, with the rest looked up from reference TRBV7-9 and TRBJ2-5, is DTGVSQNPRHKITKRGQNVTFRCDPISEHNRLYWYRQTLGQGPEFLTYFQNEAQLEKSRLLSDRFSAERPKGSFSTLEIQRTEQGDSAMYLCASSRRQSGTQYFGPGTRLLVL.